Each of the 30 T cell receptor beta chains below was sequenced from the same sample in a study of vaccination and CD4 T cells after COVID-19 (dated by TCRdb to between 2022 and 2023). The method was PCR. The listed sequencing device is Illumina iSeq 100. At the Johns Hopkins FTIC core, DNA from the cultured CD4+ T cells underwent TCR sequencing with the Oncomine TCR Beta short-read assay. TCRdb redid the processing of the public reads, applying fastp at Q25 and MiXCR, and retained in-frame beta chains. Rows with a matching CDR3 protein are joined into one entry that keeps the most common DNA and genes. This sample holds 9,500 to 15,000 distinct CDR3 sequences; 60% were observed only once. The top ten hold approximately 24% of the sample. Antigen specificity for these receptors is unknown. Taken with the paper, the label for treatment or condition translates to: roughly ten-day PBMC culture with coronavirus spike peptide pools or control peptides (ViraFEST assay).

Sequenced sample: CD4+ T cells from blood, cultured in vitro. The receptors come from a human donor who had recovered from COVID-19.

The V call is TRBV20-1, the J call TRBJ2-7, with D possibly being TRBD1 (6 bases). The CDR3 is made up of 14 amino acids. The germline V gene encodes CDR1 DFQATT and CDR2 SNEGSKA (reference sequence). V was trimmed by 5 bases and J by 2 bases, leaving 16 bases between them. The CDR3 is CSAGTGTRTYEQYF. For the CDR3, the DNA is TGCAGTGCTGGAACCGGGACAAGAACCTACGAGCAGTACTTC.

V is TRBV20-1 and J is TRBJ1-1; D uncertain. Germline loops: CDR1 DFQATT, CDR2 SNEGSKA (reference sequence). This CDR3 region has 12 residues. The V and J ends lost 3 bases and 4 bases respectively, with 9 bases between them. CDR3 in amino acids: CSAREGSTEAFF. The CDR3 bases are TGCAGTGCTAGGGAGGGTAGCACTGAAGCTTTCTTT.

The V gene is TRBV30, the J gene TRBJ2-1; 13 bases fit TRBD2. Germline V gives CDR1 GTSNPN, CDR2 SVGIG (reference sequence). The V gene end was trimmed by 2 bases and the J gene end by 8 bases; junction bases not matched to a gene: 6. CDR3 length equals 15 residues. Here the CDR3 DNA reads TGTGCCTGGAGTCCAGGGACTAGCGGGACGTATGAGCAGTTCTTC. It translates to CAWSPGTSGTYEQFF. The complete variable domain, with remaining parts taken from reference TRBV30 and TRBJ2-1, reads SQTIHQWPATLVQPVGSPLSLECTVEGTSNPNLYWYRQAAGRGLQLLFYSVGIGQISSEVPQNLSASRPQDRQFILSSKKLLLSDSGFYLCAWSPGTSGTYEQFFGPGTRLTVL.

The rearrangement links TRBV20-1 to TRBJ2-6, with D unresolved. V lost 3 bases, J lost 0 bases, and 3 bases lay in between. This CDR3 contains 13 residues. Germline loops: CDR1 DFQATT, CDR2 SNEGSKA (reference sequence). CDR3 DNA sequence: TGCAGTGCTAGTTACTCTGGGGCCAACGTCCTGACTTTC. Translation gives CSASYSGANVLTF.

The chain combines TRBV6-1 with TRBJ2-7, with 7 nucleotides matching TRBD2. The CDR3 contains 15 residues. The V gene end was trimmed by 1 base and the J gene end by 2 bases; junction bases not matched to a gene: 5. From germline, CDR1 is MNHNS and CDR2 SASEGT. The CDR3 sequence: CASSEGLAVAYEQYF. Here the CDR3 DNA reads TGTGCCAGCAGTGAAGGGCTAGCGGTGGCCTACGAGCAGTACTTC.

This chain links TRBV5-1 with TRBJ2-3; D gene ambiguous. Germline V lookup: CDR1 SGHRS, CDR2 YFSETQ. The V end was cut by 0 bases, the J end by 7 bases, with 3 bases between. The CDR3 contains 11 residues. The CDR3 region has the DNA TGCGCCAGCAGCTTGGAGAATACGCAGTATTTT. Its translation: CASSLENTQYF.

The chain links TRBV28 to TRBJ1-1; 9 bases are a match to TRBD1. Germline V CDR1 and CDR2: MDHEN, SYDVKM. The CDR3 totals 17 residues. Trimming at V came to 3 bases and at J to 4 bases, leaving 12 bases not matched to a gene. In DNA form, the CDR3 reads TGTGCCAGCAGTTTTCTCCGTGACAGGGGGAAAATCACTGAAGCTTTCTTT. Its translation: CASSFLRDRGKITEAFF.

The V call is TRBV28, the J call TRBJ1-6; D gene ambiguous. The ends were cut back, 2 bases at V and 0 bases at J, with 11 bases in the middle. Germline values: CDR1 MDHEN, CDR2 SYDVKM. The CDR3 has 17 amino acids. CDR3 DNA sequence: TGTGCCAGCAGTTTACGTAGTCATAGCTCCTATAATTCACCCCTCCACTTT. Translating it yields CASSLRSHSSYNSPLHF.

This clonotype was counted between two and nine times. This chain joins TRBV6-5 and TRBJ1-5; 12 nucleotides agree with TRBD1. V lost 3 bases to trimming and J lost 10 bases; unmatched junction nucleotides: 10. Germline lookup yields CDR1 MNHEY and CDR2 SVGAGI. The CDR3 runs to 16 residues. The CDR3 DNA sequence: TGTGCCAGCAGTTATCCCTTGGGGACAGGGGGCGAACCCCAGCATTTT. Amino acids: CASSYPLGTGGEPQHF.

This clonotype showed up just a few times. The CDR3 region has the DNA TGTGCCACCAGCAGAGGAGGGGACTATGGCTACACCTTC. Amino acid sequence: CATSRGGDYGYTF. The V and J genes are TRBV15 and TRBJ1-2; TRBD1 might be the D (5 bases). There are 13 residues in the CDR3. CDR1 LNHNV and CDR2 YYDKDF come from the germline V gene (reference sequence). Deletions cut 1 base from V and 3 bases from J, with 6 bases between.

The chain employs TRBV27 and TRBJ2-7, with D unclear. Trimming removed 6 bases from V and 0 bases from J, with 6 bases in between. CDR1 is MNHEY and CDR2 is SMNVEV in the germline V gene (reference sequence). The CDR3 totals 12 residues. Written as DNA, the CDR3 is TGTGCCAGCAGAAGGAGCTCCTACGAGCAGTACTTC. The encoded protein is CASRRSSYEQYF.

The genes are TRBV30 and TRBJ2-5; no definite D call. Germline CDR1 GTSNPN, CDR2 SVGIG (reference sequence). Trimming removed 0 bases from V and 0 bases from J, with 5 bases in between. The CDR3 has 13 residues. The DNA for the CDR3 is TGTGCCTGGAGTGTACCGTACCAAGAGACCCAGTACTTC. Translating it yields CAWSVPYQETQYF.

V and J are TRBV20-1 and TRBJ2-3, with 7 bases aligning to TRBD2. Unmatched junction bases numbered 1, after V lost 6 bases and J lost 1 base. Germline V gene sequence: CDR1 DFQATT, CDR2 SNEGSKA (reference sequence). The CDR3 covers 12 residues. The CDR3 here is CSALAGTDTQYF. The CDR3, as DNA: TGCAGTGCCCTAGCGGGCACAGATACGCAGTATTTT.

The chain couples TRBV6-5 to TRBJ2-2; a possible D gene is TRBD2 (6 bases). The CDR3 is 17 amino acids. Trimming removed 4 bases from V and 6 bases from J, with 21 bases in between. Germline loops: CDR1 MNHEY, CDR2 SVGAGI. CDR3 coding DNA: TGTGCCAGCAGTTTCGTGGCGACTAGGCGGGTTGCCGGGGAGCTGTTTTTT. Translating gives CASSFVATRRVAGELFF.

The CDR3 here is CASSPRGRDRASYNEQFF. CDR3 in DNA: TGTGCCAGCAGCCCGAGGGGCCGGGACAGGGCGTCCTACAATGAGCAGTTCTTC. The chain recombines TRBV11-2 with TRBJ2-1; TRBD1 matches at 9 bases. The V and J ends lost 5 bases and 1 base, in that order; junction bases with no gene match: 12. Germline values: CDR1 SGHAT, CDR2 FQNNGV. The CDR3 extends over 18 amino acids.

The chain has TRBV28 and TRBJ1-5; D call uncertain. The CDR3 length is 13 residues. Germline lookup yields CDR1 MDHEN and CDR2 SYDVKM. V was cut by 4 bases and J by 4 bases, with 8 bases left in between. The CDR3 region has the DNA TGTGCCAGCAGTTCCCCGCCAAATCAGCCCCAGCATTTT. It encodes CASSSPPNQPQHF.

Turning to this clonotype: A junction end diverges from the germline sequence, so it may reflect a read error. The chain recombines TRBV4-2 with TRBJ1-5; D might be TRBD1 (5 bases). The CDR3 is made up of 12 amino acids. Per germline, CDR1 LGHNA and CDR2 YNFKEQ. The DNA of the CDR3 is TGTGCCAACAGCCAGGGCCTGGGGCCCCAGCATTTT. It specifies CANSQGLGPQHF.

V gene TRBV10-3 combines with J gene TRBJ1-1, with 10 bases lining up with TRBD1. Losses at the gene ends were 10 bases for V and 6 bases for J; bases not matched to a gene: 17. CDR3 length: 16 residues. CDR1 is ENHRY, CDR2 SYGVKD, per germline. CDR3 nucleotide sequence: TGTGCCAGCCGATTGACAGGGGGCGACCCGAGGCCTGAAGCTTTCTTT. Protein product: CASRLTGGDPRPEAFF.

This rearrangement joins TRBV7-3 to TRBJ2-1, with TRBD2 identical over 8 bases. Germline V gives CDR1 SGHTA, CDR2 FQGTGA. The CDR3 runs to 16 residues. The V and J ends lost 5 bases and 8 bases, in that order; junction bases with no gene match: 14. The CDR3 region has the DNA TGTGCCAGCAGCCCCCAGGGAAGCGGGAGATTCGATGAGCAGTTCTTC. This gives the protein CASSPQGSGRFDEQFF.

The chain employs TRBV30 and TRBJ1-2; 8 nucleotides line up with TRBD1. In germline, CDR1 is GTSNPN, CDR2 SVGIG (reference sequence). This CDR3 is built from 13 residues. J lost 8 bases, V lost 2 bases, and 7 bases had no gene match. The CDR3 DNA reads TGTGCCTGGAGTAGGACAGGGTTTTACGGCTACACCTTC. It specifies CAWSRTGFYGYTF.

V and J are TRBV20-1 and TRBJ2-2; 13 nucleotides agree with TRBD2. Germline values: CDR1 DFQATT, CDR2 SNEGSKA (reference sequence). The CDR3 extends over 15 amino acids. Trimming removed 3 bases from V and 4 bases from J; junction bases left unmatched: 2. In DNA form, the CDR3 reads TGCAGTGCTAGCGGACTAGCGGGGGCCACCGGGGAGCTGTTTTTT. Residues: CSASGLAGATGELFF.

This rearrangement joins TRBV20-1 to TRBJ1-5; TRBD1 might be the D (5 bases). V lost 3 bases and J 6 bases, leaving 18 bases between the germline ends. In germline, CDR1 is DFQATT, CDR2 SNEGSKA (reference sequence). The CDR3 has 15 residues. The CDR3 coding sequence is TGCAGTGCTAGGTGGCCCCCGGGGACGGGTCAGCCCCAGCATTTT. As protein: CSARWPPGTGQPQHF.

Judged by abundance, this clonotype is medium-sized (0.01 to 0.1%). CDR3 loop: CASSLSDLGEQYF. The DNA for the CDR3 is TGTGCCAGCAGCTTATCTGATCTAGGCGAGCAGTACTTC. This rearrangement joins TRBV7-2 to TRBJ2-7; D is undetermined. Germline lookup yields CDR1 SGHTA and CDR2 FQGNSA. The V end was cut by 2 bases, the J end by 6 bases, with 11 bases between. The CDR3 length is 13 residues.

The J gene is TRBJ1-5, the V gene TRBV28; D perhaps matches TRBD1 (5 bases). Germline CDR1 and CDR2: MDHEN and SYDVKM. This CDR3 has 15 residues. V lost 5 bases and J lost 7, with 18 bases in between. CDR3: CASSPTFTGSQPQHF. The CDR3 bases are TGTGCCAGCAGTCCAACCTTTACAGGTTCCCAGCCCCAGCATTTT. The variable domain in full, completed from reference TRBV28 and TRBJ1-5, reads DVKVTQSSRYLVKRTGEKVFLECVQDMDHENMFWYRQDPGLGLRLIYFSYDVKMKEKGDIPEGYSVSREKKERFSLILESASTNQTSMYLCASSPTFTGSQPQHFGDGTRLSIL.

The chain has TRBV7-9 and TRBJ2-1; TRBD2 agrees at 8 bases. Germline V CDR1 and CDR2: SEHNR, FQNEAQ (reference sequence). The CDR3 totals 15 residues. Trimming removed 4 bases from V and 3 bases from J; junction bases left unmatched: 5. CDR3 loop: CASSSTGTSYNEQFF. In nucleotides, the CDR3 is TGTGCCAGCAGCTCTACCGGGACTAGCTACAATGAGCAGTTCTTC.

The chain links TRBV6-1 to TRBJ2-6; weak D call: TRBD2 (6 bases). This CDR3 comprises 18 residues. CDR1 is MNHNS and CDR2 is SASEGT in the germline V gene. The germline V and J ends were trimmed by 2 bases and 0 bases, with 14 bases remaining between them. DNA of the CDR3: TGTGCCAGCAGTGAAAGGCGGGGAACCTCCTCTGGGGCCAACGTCCTGACTTTC. Translation: CASSERRGTSSGANVLTF.

The CDR3 loop reads CATSDGQGGGWAEAFF. The DNA for the CDR3 is TGTGCCACCAGCGACGGACAGGGGGGTGGATGGGCTGAAGCTTTCTTT. The chain employs TRBV24-1 and TRBJ1-1; TRBD1 matches at 10 bases. In germline, CDR1 is KGHDR, CDR2 SFDVKD. Trimming removed 7 bases from V and 6 bases from J; junction bases left unmatched: 13. The CDR3 length is 16 residues.

The chain employs TRBV6-5 and TRBJ2-3, with 14 bases that match TRBD2. The CDR3 contains 15 residues. Germline values: CDR1 MNHEY, CDR2 SVGAGI. J was trimmed by 9 bases and V by 2 bases; bases with no gene match: 4. The CDR3 reads CASSYPGLAGETQYF. The CDR3, as DNA: TGTGCCAGCAGTTACCCGGGACTAGCGGGAGAAACGCAGTATTTT.

The V and J genes are TRBV20-1 and TRBJ2-3; TRBD2 might be the D (7 bases). The CDR3 has 15 amino acids. Germline CDR1 is DFQATT and CDR2 is SNEGSKA (reference sequence). V lost 6 bases, J lost 4 bases, and 20 bases lay in between. The CDR3 loop is CSANEQGRGADTQYF. CDR3 nucleotides: TGCAGTGCCAACGAGCAAGGGAGGGGGGCAGATACGCAGTATTTT.

The table lists this clonotype with a few counts. The chain recombines TRBV19 with TRBJ2-7; possibly TRBD2 for D (6 bases). Trimming removed 3 bases from V and 1 base from J, with 13 bases in between. The germline CDR1 and CDR2 sequences are LNHDA and SQIVND (reference sequence). The CDR3 is made up of 15 amino acids. CDR3 in DNA: TGTGCCAGTAGTATGTGGCGGGACGAATCCTACGAGCAGTACTTC. Translated, it gives CASSMWRDESYEQYF.